This T cell receptor (beta chain) was sequenced in a study of response to subunit inactivated influenza vaccine. A single record per CDR3 protein comes from TCRdb applying MiXCR to the RT-PCR reads. The sample contains about 530,000 distinct CDR3 sequences, roughly 13% of which appear only once. The CDR3 covers 14 residues. Germline lookup yields CDR1 SQVTM and CDR2 ANQGSEA. Trimming removed 3 bases from V and 5 bases from J; junction bases left unmatched: 7. Study-wide points: The authors suggested that every seasonal influenza vaccination recruits few new T cells.

Concerning this clonotype itself: Antigen: not known.

V usage is TRBV29-1 and J usage is TRBJ2-5; 9 bases are shared with TRBD1. The sample was PBMCs from blood, taken roughly 6 weeks after vaccination. The clonotype originates from a man in his forties or fifties who received an inactivated influenza vaccine. For the CDR3, the DNA is TGCAGCGTTGAGAGGGACAGGGTCGGGGAGACCCAGTACTTC. Amino acid sequence: CSVERDRVGETQYF.